The 9 T cell receptor beta chains given below trace back to one sample, sequenced in a study of graft-versus-host responses after intestinal transplantation. Sequencing was performed with immunoSEQ multiplex PCR; in TCRdb, only in-frame clones are kept and a portion is missing. The sample records 35,000 to 40,000 clones, 75% to 90% being singletons. This material consisted of PBMCs, taken about 990 days after transplant. These receptors came from a human patient who received an intestinal transplant, so some T cells may come from the graft donor.

This chain connects TRBV5-4 to TRBJ2-3; 7 nucleotides agree with TRBD1. V trimming: 6 bases; J trimming: 2 bases; junction bases outside the gene matches: 9. CDR1 SGHNT and CDR2 YYREEE come from the germline V gene (reference sequence). The CDR3 consists of 15 residues. The CDR3 DNA sequence: TGTGCCAGCAACAGGGGTCCCCTCTCCACAGATACGCAGTATTTT. Protein: CASNRGPLSTDTQYF.

The V gene is TRBV11-2, the J gene TRBJ1-5, with a weak D call TRBD1 (6 bases). Trimming left V 5 bases short and J 6 bases short, with 17 bases between. The CDR3 spans 15 residues. The germline gives CDR1 SGHAT, CDR2 FQNNGV. CDR3 loop: CASSRDGTGSQPQHF. Here the CDR3 DNA reads TGTGCCAGCAGCCGAGACGGCACAGGGAGTCAGCCCCAGCATTTT.

The chain carries TRBV9 and TRBJ2-2, with D possibly being TRBD2 (5 bases). CDR1 is SGDLS, CDR2 YYNGEE, per germline. The CDR3 spans 15 residues. V lost 3 bases, J lost 5 bases, and 14 bases lay in between. The CDR3 spells CASSGGVILTGELFF. DNA of the CDR3: TGTGCCAGCAGCGGGGGAGTGATATTAACCGGGGAGCTGTTTTTT.

This clone was found once. The chain links TRBV5-1 to TRBJ2-7; 7 nucleotides line up with TRBD1. This CDR3 comprises 14 residues. In germline, CDR1 is SGHRS, CDR2 YFSETQ. V lost 4 bases, J lost 3 bases, and 7 bases stayed unmatched. The CDR3 protein is CASSHKGADYEQYF. The CDR3 DNA reads TGCGCCAGCAGCCACAAGGGGGCGGACTACGAGCAGTACTTC.

This clone occurred a few times. The chain has TRBV6-1 and TRBJ2-3; the match to TRBD2 covers 8 bases. The CDR3 has 16 residues. With 1 base clipped from V and 1 base from J, the junction kept 4 bases outside the gene matches. Per the germline V gene, CDR1 is MNHNS and CDR2 is SASEGT. CDR3 sequence: CASSEGTGGGTDTQYF. CDR3 DNA sequence: TGTGCCAGCAGTGAAGGGACGGGAGGGGGCACAGATACGCAGTATTTT.

The gene calls are TRBV6-1 and TRBJ2-5; 10 positions agree with TRBD2. The assigned J gene may be wrong: the sequence end matches TRBJ2-7 better. The CDR3 is made up of 15 amino acids. Per germline, CDR1 MNHNS and CDR2 SASEGT. The CDR3 DNA reads as TGTGCCAGCAGTGAAGGGACTAGCGGCTCCTACGAGCAGTACTTC. Amino acids: CASSEGTSGSYEQYF.

The J gene is TRBJ2-5, the V gene TRBV28, with D perhaps being TRBD1 or TRBD2 (6 bases each). CDR1 is MDHEN, CDR2 SYDVKM, per germline. The CDR3 sequence is 16 residues long. Trimming shortened V by 2 bases and J by 4 bases, and 17 bases separated the two germline ends. The CDR3 DNA sequence: TGTGCCAGCAGTTTAATAGGCAAGGGGGGTGTAGAGACCCAGTACTTC. Encoded protein: CASSLIGKGGVETQYF.

The chain uses TRBV25-1 and TRBJ2-7; 9 bases map to TRBD1. The CDR3 runs 14 residues. Losses at the gene ends were 5 bases for V and 3 bases for J; bases not matched to a gene: 5. Germline V gene data show CDR1 as MGHDK and CDR2 as SYGVNS. The DNA for the CDR3 is TGTGCCAGCAGTCCGGGACAGGGACTCTACGAGCAGTACTTC. Translated: CASSPGQGLYEQYF.

This clone was recorded only once. A junction boundary mismatches the germline segment, possibly from a read error. Other DNA sequences of this sample code for an identical CDR3. This chain uses TRBV28 with TRBJ2-7; D is uncertain. Per germline, CDR1 MDHEN and CDR2 SYDVKM. CDR3 size: 13 residues. The CDR3 region has the DNA TGTGCCAGCACGCAGGTACACTCCTACGAGCAGTATTTC. Its translation is CASTQVHSYEQYF.